The sample holds many counts of the clone carrying this T cell receptor beta chain. Amplification of the TCR beta CDR3 regions used RNA transcripts (as template). HTBI primers primed a first-round RT-PCR, and a second-round multiplex PCR followed. Via MiXCR, TCRdb re-called the multiplex PCR reads, giving one row per CDR3 protein. The data show about 210,000 distinct CDR3 sequences, with about 32% seen just once and about 8.2% held by the top ten. The sample is drawn from a study of Graves' ophthalmopathy and Graves' hyperthyroidism. Germline V CDR1 and CDR2: DFQATT, SNEGSKA (reference sequence). This CDR3 has 15 residues. V lost 1 base to trimming and J lost 0 bases, with 12 bases between them. Exclusion applied to patients with other autoimmune diseases, uncontrolled infections, pregnancy or lactation.

Sequenced input: peripheral blood. The chain links TRBV20-1 to TRBJ1-1; D is uncertain. The clonotype comes from a man aged 45-65 years with Graves' ophthalmopathy. This CDR3 is CSARASSGLNTEAFF. CDR3 in DNA: TGCAGTGCTAGAGCCTCGAGTGGATTGAACACTGAAGCTTTCTTT.